This TCR beta chain stems from a study of OX40 agonist ivuxolimab in advanced cancers. The protocol was immunoSEQ multiplex PCR, while the TCRdb copy is restricted to in-frame clones and leaves out a portion. The data hold about 29,000 clones, with 82% observed a single time. This CDR3 contains 9 residues. Deletions cut 7 bases from V and 12 bases from J, with 10 bases between. The germline gives CDR1 SGDLS, CDR2 YYNGEE. The sequence was obtained from an adult with an advanced solid tumor such as melanoma, head and neck, liver or kidney cancer. The specimen comprised CD4+ or CD8+ T cells sorted from blood, sampled in a trial of the OX40 agonist ivuxolimab. J is TRBJ1-2 and V is TRBV9; D is ambiguous. The chain's CDR3 is CASGSPDTF. Written as DNA, the CDR3 is TGTGCCAGCGGAAGCCCGGACACCTTC.